Listed here are 27 T cell receptor beta chains from one sample, sequenced in a study of neoadjuvant anti-PD-1 for oral cavity cancer. The time point: after neoadjuvant nivolumab, at surgical resection. Sequencing was performed with immunoSEQ multiplex PCR; in TCRdb, only in-frame clones are kept and a portion is missing. The data show 12,000 or so clones, 71% seen once. Sample: PBMCs, taken after nivolumab (anti-PD-1) treatment. All receptors derive from a person between 40 and 79 years old with oral cavity squamous cell carcinoma.

The V and J genes are TRBV5-1 and TRBJ2-3, with D possibly matching TRBD2 (5 bases). Germline V gene sequence: CDR1 SGHRS, CDR2 YFSETQ. The CDR3 has 15 amino acids. V lost 0 bases, J lost 0 bases, and 8 bases lay in between. The CDR3 region is CASSLGLASTDTQYF. In DNA form, the CDR3 reads TGCGCCAGCAGCTTGGGGCTAGCCAGCACAGATACGCAGTATTTT.

This clone occurred a few times. The chain carries TRBV14 and TRBJ1-2; D gene ambiguous. The CDR3 loop spans 13 amino acids. In germline, CDR1 is SGHDN, CDR2 FVKESK. Trimming pared 4 bases from V and 2 bases from J, leaving 8 bases between. CDR3 nucleotides: TGTGCCAGCAGCCTCGGACGGAACTATGGCTACACCTTC. Translation: CASSLGRNYGYTF.

This clone has a single count. The chain employs TRBV5-5 and TRBJ1-5; 9 bases align to TRBD1. Trimming cost V 5 bases and J 0 bases; bases outside gene matches: 3. Looked up from germline, CDR1 is SGHKS and CDR2 is YYEKEE (reference sequence). This CDR3 is built from 15 residues. CDR3 sequence reads: CASSRTGDSNQPQHF. CDR3 DNA sequence: TGTGCCAGCAGTAGGACAGGGGATAGCAATCAGCCCCAGCATTTT.

V and J are TRBV5-5 and TRBJ1-6; D remains ambiguous. From germline, CDR1 is SGHKS and CDR2 YYEKEE (reference sequence). The CDR3 has 15 amino acids. V was clipped by 0 bases and J by 1 base, with 5 bases between them. CDR3 sequence: CASSLDGSYNSPLHF. The CDR3 nucleotides are TGTGCCAGCAGCTTGGACGGGTCCTATAATTCACCCCTCCACTTT. Supplemented by reference TRBV5-5 and TRBJ1-6, the full variable domain reads DAGVTQSPTHLIKTRGQQVTLRCSPISGHKSVSWYQQVLGQGPQFIFQYYEKEERGRGNFPDRFSARQFPNYSSELNVNALLLGDSALYLCASSLDGSYNSPLHFGNGTRLTVT.

This clone was counted a few times. This chain links TRBV29-1 with TRBJ1-4, with TRBD1 matching over 7 bases. V trimming: 7 bases; J trimming: 0 bases; junction bases outside the gene matches: 2. The germline CDR1 and CDR2 sequences are SQVTM and ANQGSEA. The CDR3 spans 13 residues. The CDR3 loop reads CSAGQATNEKLFF. The DNA for the CDR3 is TGCAGCGCCGGACAGGCAACTAATGAAAAACTGTTTTTT.

The rearrangement uses TRBV4-1 and TRBJ2-1, with 10 bases fitting TRBD2. The CDR3 runs to 14 residues. V lost 4 bases, J lost 9 bases, and 6 bases stayed unmatched. The germline V gene has CDR1 MGHRA and CDR2 YSYEKL. The CDR3 loop is CASSPLAGGGEQFF. In nucleotides, the CDR3 is TGCGCCAGCAGCCCGTTAGCGGGGGGCGGTGAGCAGTTCTTC.

The genes are TRBV7-6 and TRBJ2-7, with TRBD2 matching 14 bases. Germline values: CDR1 SGHVS, CDR2 FNYEAQ. V shed 3 bases and J 7 bases; nucleotides not matched to a gene: 8. This CDR3 region has 16 residues. The CDR3 loop is CASSLLTSGRVREQYF. CDR3 coding DNA: TGTGCCAGCAGCTTGTTGACTAGCGGGAGGGTGAGGGAGCAGTACTTC.

This clone was counted a few times. The rearrangement joins TRBV5-1 to TRBJ1-5; D is undetermined. The CDR3 is 13 amino acids. V was clipped by 3 bases and J by 3 bases, with 7 bases between them. Germline V gives CDR1 SGHRS, CDR2 YFSETQ. CDR3 in amino acids: CASSSGNNQPQHF. The CDR3 coding sequence is TGCGCCAGCAGCTCTGGGAACAATCAGCCCCAGCATTTT.

The rearrangement links TRBV11-2 to TRBJ1-6; 8 bases map to TRBD1. Trimming removed 1 base from V and 10 bases from J; junction bases left unmatched: 6. CDR1 and CDR2 from the germline V gene are SGHAT and FQNNGV. The CDR3 sequence is 15 residues long. Written as DNA, the CDR3 is TGTGCCAGCAGCTTAGGGTCAGGGGGCGGGTCACCCCTCCACTTT. It encodes CASSLGSGGGSPLHF.

J is TRBJ1-5 and V is TRBV30; D not resolved. The CDR3 is 13 amino acids. The germline V gene encodes CDR1 GTSNPN and CDR2 SVGIG (reference sequence). Between the trimmed V and J ends, which lost 0 bases and 3 bases, there was a span of 6 bases. CDR3 in amino acids: CAWSVGTNQPQHF. In DNA, the CDR3 is TGTGCCTGGAGTGTTGGTACCAATCAGCCCCAGCATTTT.

The chain uses TRBV9 and TRBJ2-1; D not resolved. The CDR3 totals 14 residues. Germline-derived CDR1 and CDR2 are SGDLS and YYNGEE. The V gene lost 0 bases and the J gene lost 4 bases, with 8 bases spanning the gap. CDR3 residues: CASSVGDSYNEQFF. In DNA, the CDR3 is TGTGCCAGCAGCGTAGGGGATTCGTACAATGAGCAGTTCTTC.

This clone came up a few times. This chain uses TRBV19 with TRBJ2-5; TRBD1 or TRBD2 may be the D gene (5 bases each). Per germline, CDR1 LNHDA and CDR2 SQIVND (reference sequence). V was pared by 3 bases and J by 5 bases, with 16 bases between. This CDR3 has 15 residues. CDR3 sequence (DNA): TGTGCCAGTAGTATCCGAGACGGGGCCGGGGAGACCCAGTACTTC. Residues: CASSIRDGAGETQYF.

This clone was seen once. The chain uses TRBV14 and TRBJ2-5; weak D call: TRBD1 (7 bases). V lost 0 bases and J 5 bases, leaving 22 bases between the germline ends. The V gene's germline CDR1 is SGHDN and CDR2 FVKESK. The CDR3 covers 18 residues. CDR3 nucleotides: TGTGCCAGCAGCCAAGAGGAGACAGGGTGGGACTTGGGCGAGACCCAGTACTTC. It is translated as CASSQEETGWDLGETQYF.

The chain combines TRBV5-1 with TRBJ2-7; tentatively, D is TRBD1 (5 bases). From germline, CDR1 is SGHRS and CDR2 YFSETQ. The CDR3 sequence is 12 residues long. V was clipped by 8 bases and J by 2 bases, with 11 bases between them. The CDR3 here is CASQGSAYEQYF. The CDR3 region has the DNA TGCGCCAGTCAGGGTTCCGCCTACGAGCAGTACTTC.

The chain has TRBV10-2 and TRBJ2-1; 12 bases are shared with TRBD2. The germline V gene encodes CDR1 WSHSY and CDR2 SAAADI. The CDR3 covers 13 residues. V shed 11 bases and J 8 bases; nucleotides not matched to a gene: 7. The CDR3 protein is CAGGLAGTDEQFF. CDR3 sequence (DNA): TGCGCCGGCGGACTAGCGGGAACCGATGAGCAGTTCTTC.

The chain carries TRBV11-2 and TRBJ2-7; D call uncertain. Deletions cut 3 bases from V and 6 bases from J, with 15 bases between. Germline values: CDR1 SGHAT, CDR2 FQNNGV. This CDR3 contains 14 residues. CDR3 in amino acids: CASSFFLEAIEQYF. The CDR3 coding sequence is TGTGCCAGCAGCTTTTTCCTAGAAGCTATCGAGCAGTACTTC.

The chain has TRBV10-3 and TRBJ1-5, with 9 bases that match TRBD1. CDR1 and CDR2 (germline): ENHRY, SYGVKD. J lost 6 bases, V lost 6 bases, and 9 bases had no gene match. This CDR3 is 15 amino acids long. For the CDR3, the DNA is TGTGCCATCAGCCCGGGACAGGGTCTAGGTCAGCCCCAGCATTTT. Residues: CAISPGQGLGQPQHF.

The gene calls are TRBV13 and TRBJ2-5; D uncertain. Per germline, CDR1 PRHDT and CDR2 FYEKMQ (reference sequence). CDR3 length: 12 amino acids. V was pared by 5 bases and J by 1 base, with 5 bases between. CDR3 region: CASSLPQETQYF. As DNA, the CDR3 is TGTGCCAGCAGCCTCCCCCAAGAGACCCAGTACTTC.

The chain recombines TRBV4-1 with TRBJ1-1; perhaps TRBD1 as D (5 bases). The CDR3 is made up of 13 amino acids. Germline V CDR1 and CDR2: MGHRA, YSYEKL. V lost 8 bases and J lost 5, with 15 bases in between. CDR3 region: CASGLAQGTEAFF. The CDR3 DNA reads as TGCGCCAGCGGTTTGGCGCAGGGAACTGAAGCTTTCTTT.

This rearrangement joins TRBV19 to TRBJ1-4; possibly TRBD1 for D (5 bases). Germline V gene lookup returns CDR1 LNHDA and CDR2 SQIVND (reference sequence). The germline V and J ends were trimmed by 6 bases and 6 bases, with 8 bases remaining between them. This CDR3 has 12 amino acids. The CDR3, as DNA: TGTGCCAGTAGACGGGGGGATGAAAAACTGTTTTTT. This translates into CASRRGDEKLFF.

This chain links TRBV4-2 with TRBJ2-1; D is possibly TRBD2 (6 bases). Germline CDR1 LGHNA, CDR2 YNFKEQ. The CDR3 is 14 amino acids. Trimming left V 0 bases short and J 9 bases short, with 12 bases between. The CDR3, as DNA: TGTGCCAGCAGCCAAGAGGGGGTAGCGGCTGAGCAGTTCTTC. Translation gives CASSQEGVAAEQFF.

The chain is built from TRBV7-9 and TRBJ2-3; D not resolved. Germline CDR1 SEHNR, CDR2 FQNEAQ (reference sequence). V shed 3 bases and J shed 0 bases, with 4 bases lying between them. The CDR3 extends over 13 amino acids. The CDR3 region has the DNA TGTGCCAGCAGCTTCCTCAGCACAGATACGCAGTATTTT. It is translated as CASSFLSTDTQYF. The whole variable domain, filled in from reference TRBV7-9 and TRBJ2-3, reads DTGVSQNPRHKITKRGQNVTFRCDPISEHNRLYWYRQTLGQGPEFLTYFQNEAQLEKSRLLSDRFSAERPKGSFSTLEIQRTEQGDSAMYLCASSFLSTDTQYFGPGTRLTVL.

The rearrangement links TRBV11-1 to TRBJ1-6; possible D gene TRBD1, 6 bases. The CDR3 consists of 14 residues. Trimming removed 5 bases from V and 6 bases from J, with 11 bases in between. The V gene's germline CDR1 is SGHAT and CDR2 FQDESV (reference sequence). In DNA, the CDR3 is TGTGCCAGCAGCCGACAGGTATCTAATTCACCCCTCCACTTT. Amino acids: CASSRQVSNSPLHF.

The genes are TRBV19 and TRBJ1-2, with D uncertain. V shed 3 bases and J shed 3 bases, with 8 bases lying between them. In germline, CDR1 is LNHDA, CDR2 SQIVND (reference sequence). There are 13 residues in the CDR3. The chain's CDR3 is CASSIEQYYGYTF. CDR3 nucleotide sequence: TGTGCCAGTAGTATTGAACAGTACTATGGCTACACCTTC.

In its sample, this clone was seen once. The chain recombines TRBV2 with TRBJ2-1, with D possibly being TRBD2 (5 bases). The CDR3 is made up of 15 amino acids. CDR1 is SNHLY, CDR2 FYNNEI, per germline. Trimming shortened V by 6 bases and J by 13 bases, and 25 bases separated the two germline ends. The CDR3 region is CASSAPRTGSRIQFF. Written as DNA, the CDR3 is TGTGCCAGCAGCGCCCCCCGGACTGGGTCTCGGATACAGTTCTTC.

The V and J genes are TRBV5-1 and TRBJ2-2; 7 bases align to TRBD2. Germline values: CDR1 SGHRS, CDR2 YFSETQ. The CDR3 extends over 15 amino acids. V was pared by 4 bases and J by 0 bases, with 3 bases of the junction left unmatched. CDR3 in amino acids: CASSPGGANTGELFF. The CDR3 region has the DNA TGCGCCAGCAGCCCTGGGGGGGCGAACACCGGGGAGCTGTTTTTT.

The V gene is TRBV5-1, the J gene TRBJ1-3; D is uncertain. CDR3 length equals 17 residues. The V end lost 0 bases, the J end lost 1 base, and 14 bases lay between the germline ends. CDR1 SGHRS and CDR2 YFSETQ come from the germline V gene. The CDR3 loop is CASSLVGQALSGNTIYF. The DNA for the CDR3 is TGCGCCAGCAGCTTGGTCGGTCAGGCTTTATCTGGAAACACCATATATTTT.